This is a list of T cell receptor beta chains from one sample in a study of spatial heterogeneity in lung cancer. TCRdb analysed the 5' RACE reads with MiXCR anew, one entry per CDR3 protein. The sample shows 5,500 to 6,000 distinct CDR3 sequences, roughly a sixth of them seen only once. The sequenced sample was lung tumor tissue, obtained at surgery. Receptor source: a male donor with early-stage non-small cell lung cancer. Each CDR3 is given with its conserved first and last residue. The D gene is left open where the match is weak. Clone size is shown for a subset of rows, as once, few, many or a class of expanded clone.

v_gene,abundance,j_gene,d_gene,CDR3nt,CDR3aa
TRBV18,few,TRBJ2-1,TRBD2,TGTGCCAGCTCACCCCCTACTAGCGGGAGGGCGCATGAGCAGTTCTTC,CASSPPTSGRAHEQFF
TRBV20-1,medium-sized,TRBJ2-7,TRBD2,TGCAGTGCTATCCCCGGGACTAGCGGGGGCTACGAGCAGTACTTC,CSAIPGTSGGYEQYF
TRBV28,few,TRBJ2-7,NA,TGTGCCAGCAGGGACTCGACATCCTACGAGCAGTACTTC,CASRDSTSYEQYF
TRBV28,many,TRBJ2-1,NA,TGTGCCAGCAGTTTAAGGGGAACTACCAATGAGCAGTTCTTC,CASSLRGTTNEQFF
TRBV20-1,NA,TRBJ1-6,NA,TGCAGTGCTAGAGACAACCGGGCCCTAAATAATTCACCCCTCCACTTT,CSARDNRALNNSPLHF
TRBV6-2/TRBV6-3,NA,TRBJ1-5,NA,TGTGCCAGCAGTCCCATTCGAGGGAGCAATCAGCCCCAGCATTTT,CASSPIRGSNQPQHF
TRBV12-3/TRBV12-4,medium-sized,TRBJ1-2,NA,TGTGCCAGCAGCCCGGATTTAAACTATGGCTACACCTTC,CASSPDLNYGYTF
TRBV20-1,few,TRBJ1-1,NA,TGCAGTGCTAAGATACCGGGACGGAGGAACACTGAAGCTTTCTTT,CSAKIPGRRNTEAFF
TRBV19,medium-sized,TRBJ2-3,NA,TGTGCCAGTAGTATCTCACCCGGCGAGAGCGAGCGGGGCACAGATACGCAGTATTTT,CASSISPGESERGTDTQYF
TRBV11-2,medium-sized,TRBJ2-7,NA,TGTGCCAGCAGCACCCCGGATCAGGGTCGGTACGAGCAGTACTTC,CASSTPDQGRYEQYF
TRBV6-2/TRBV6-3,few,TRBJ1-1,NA,TGTGCCAGCAGTACGAATTTTATGAACACTGAAGCTTTCTTT,CASSTNFMNTEAFF
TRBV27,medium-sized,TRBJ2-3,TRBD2,TGTGCGACTAGCGGAGGGGGTTCAGATACGCAGTATTTT,CATSGGGSDTQYF
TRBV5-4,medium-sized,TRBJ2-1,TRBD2,TGTGCCAGCAGCTTGTGGACTAGCGGGACCGATGAGCAGTTCTTC,CASSLWTSGTDEQFF
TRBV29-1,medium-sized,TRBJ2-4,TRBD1,TGCAGCGTTGAGGGGACAGTCAAAAACATTCAGTACTTC,CSVEGTVKNIQYF
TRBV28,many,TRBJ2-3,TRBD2,TGTGCCAGCAGTTTTGGGCGCGGGAGGGCCTATGAGACGCAGTATTTT,CASSFGRGRAYETQYF
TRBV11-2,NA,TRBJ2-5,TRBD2,TGTGCCAGCAGCTCCGGGACTAAAGAGACCCAGTACTTC,CASSSGTKETQYF
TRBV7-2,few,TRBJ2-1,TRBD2,TGTGCCAGCACCCCCACCCCCAGCGGGAGTAAGCAGTTCTTC,CASTPTPSGSKQFF
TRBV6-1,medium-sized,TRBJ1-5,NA,TGTGCCAGCAGTACTGGACAGACAGGCAATCAGCCCCAGCATTTT,CASSTGQTGNQPQHF
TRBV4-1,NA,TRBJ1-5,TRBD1,TGCGCCAGCAGCCAAGAGGACAGGGGCGGTCAGCCCCAGCATTTT,CASSQEDRGGQPQHF
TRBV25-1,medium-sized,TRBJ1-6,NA,TGTGCCAGCAGTGAACTGGGAGCCTACTATAATTCACCCCTCCACTTT,CASSELGAYYNSPLHF
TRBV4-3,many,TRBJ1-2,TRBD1,TGCGCCAGCAGCCAAGCCCGGGACAGCTATGGCTACACCTTC,CASSQARDSYGYTF
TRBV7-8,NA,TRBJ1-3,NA,TGTGCCAGCAGCTCTCCGGACACGGGAAACACCATATATTTT,CASSSPDTGNTIYF
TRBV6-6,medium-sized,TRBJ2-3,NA,TGTGCCAGCAGTTCAAGGAGGGGACGGGCATCCACAGATACGCAGTATTTT,CASSSRRGRASTDTQYF
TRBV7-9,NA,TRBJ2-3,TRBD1,TGTGCCAGCAGCCTGGGACAGGGGACCAGCACAGATACGCAGTATTTT,CASSLGQGTSTDTQYF
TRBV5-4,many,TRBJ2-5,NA,TGTGCCAGCAGCTCCCCTGGGGCAGGGACCAAGACCCAGTACTTC,CASSSPGAGTKTQYF
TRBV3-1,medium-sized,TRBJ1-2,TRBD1,TGTGCCAGCAGCCAAACAGGGGACTATGGCTACACCTTC,CASSQTGDYGYTF
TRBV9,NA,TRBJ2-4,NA,TGTGCCAGCAGCCCGGGAGTAGCCAAAAACATTCAGTACTTC,CASSPGVAKNIQYF
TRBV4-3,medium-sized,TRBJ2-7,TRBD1,TGCGCCAGCAGCCAGAACTCCGGGACAGGACAGTACTTC,CASSQNSGTGQYF
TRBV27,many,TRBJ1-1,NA,TGTGCCAGCAGCAAAACAGGGAGATGGAAACGAGCTTTCTTT,CASSKTGRWKRAFF
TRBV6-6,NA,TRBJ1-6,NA,TGTGCCAGCAGTTACTCAGATAATCCACCACTTAATTCACCCCTCCACTTT,CASSYSDNPPLNSPLHF
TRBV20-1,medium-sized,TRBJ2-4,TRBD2,TGCAGTGCTACGTCCGGGACTAGCGGTAAAAACATTCAGTACTTC,CSATSGTSGKNIQYF
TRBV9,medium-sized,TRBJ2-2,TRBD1,TGTGCCAGCAGCGCCCCGGGACAGGTCACCGGGGAGCTGTTTTTT,CASSAPGQVTGELFF
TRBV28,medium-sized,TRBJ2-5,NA,TGTGCCAGCAGTTTTCCTCGTCGCTTAGACACGCCGAGGAACCAAGAGACCCAGTACTTC,CASSFPRRLDTPRNQETQYF
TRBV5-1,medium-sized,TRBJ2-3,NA,TGCGCCAGCAGCCCAGGACCCACAGATACGCAGTATTTT,CASSPGPTDTQYF
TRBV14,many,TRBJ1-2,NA,TGTGCCAGCAGCCAAGTACAACACTATGGCTACACCTTC,CASSQVQHYGYTF
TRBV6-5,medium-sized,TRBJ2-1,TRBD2,TGTGCCAGCAGTTACGTGCCTAGCGGGACGTACAATGAGCAGTTCTTC,CASSYVPSGTYNEQFF
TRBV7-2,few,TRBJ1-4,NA,TGTGCCAGCAGCTCACAGGGACGGGTTGAAAAACTGTTTTTT,CASSSQGRVEKLFF
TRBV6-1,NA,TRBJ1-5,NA,TGTGCCAGCAGTGACGACAGCAATCAGCCCCAGCATTTT,CASSDDSNQPQHF
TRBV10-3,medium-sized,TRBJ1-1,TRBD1,TGTGCCATCTCCGGGACAGGGAACACTGAAGCTTTCTTT,CAISGTGNTEAFF
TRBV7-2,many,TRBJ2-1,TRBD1,TGTGCCAGCAGCGTCCGGGACAGGGGCTCCTACAATGAGCAGTTCTTC,CASSVRDRGSYNEQFF
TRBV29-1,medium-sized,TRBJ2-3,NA,TGCAGCGTTGAAGATGGTCCTACGCAGTATTTT,CSVEDGPTQYF
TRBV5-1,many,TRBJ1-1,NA,TGCGCCAGCAGCTTGGGTCTCAGCATGAACACTGAAGCTTTCTTT,CASSLGLSMNTEAFF
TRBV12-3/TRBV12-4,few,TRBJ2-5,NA,TGTGCCAGCAGTTTACAGCCCACCCAAGAGACCCAGTACTTC,CASSLQPTQETQYF
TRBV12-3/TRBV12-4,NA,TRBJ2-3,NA,TGTGCCAGCAGTAGCGGGAGCACAGATACGCAGTATTTT,CASSSGSTDTQYF
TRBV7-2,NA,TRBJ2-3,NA,TGTGCCAGCAGCGTCCGAAGGAGCACAGATACGCAGTATTTT,CASSVRRSTDTQYF